The sequence of this T cell receptor beta chain was determined in a study of blood T cell repertoires in COVID-19. Study information: COVID-19 samples from acute and convalescent phases originated in the United States, Italy and Spain.

Produced via immunoSEQ multiplex PCR; TCRdb's table is partial and in-frame only. The sample lists around 190,000 clones; about four fifths were seen once. This CDR3 has 12 residues. The V gene's germline CDR1 is MNHEY and CDR2 SVGAGI. Trimming took 10 bases from V and 6 from J, leaving 15 bases between them. What was sequenced was peripheral blood. This clonotype was obtained from a man between 65 and 80 years old with active or convalescent COVID-19. The chain couples TRBV6-5 to TRBJ1-2, with TRBD1 as a possible D gene (6 bases). This CDR3 reads CAITRAGDGYTF. The CDR3 coding sequence is TGTGCCATCACAAGGGCAGGGGATGGCTACACCTTC.